The next 17 T cell receptor beta chains were all read from a single sample in a study of T-cell reconstitution after alpha-beta-depleted transplantation in children. Unique molecular identifiers were incorporated during preparation of the TCRbeta library. A single record per CDR3 protein comes from TCRdb applying MiXCR to the PCR reads. The data contain about 600,000 distinct CDR3 sequences, over 9.5% of them singletons. The sample consisted of PBMCs from the stem cell graft donor, taken from the stem cell graft. The receptors derive from a human donor who donated a stem cell graft to a child with acute myeloid leukemia.

The chain employs TRBV20-1 and TRBJ2-4; 8 bases agree with TRBD1. The CDR3 runs to 15 residues. Looked up from germline, CDR1 is DFQATT and CDR2 is SNEGSKA (reference sequence). V lost 2 bases and J lost 3; bases outside the gene matches: 6. The CDR3: CSARRTGLGKNIQYF. For the CDR3, the DNA is TGCAGTGCTAGAAGGACAGGGTTAGGCAAAAACATTCAGTACTTC.

The table lists this clonotype with many counts. The gene calls are TRBV11-2 and TRBJ2-7; D ambiguous. The V gene lost 0 bases and the J gene lost 7 bases, with 13 bases spanning the gap. Germline V gene lookup returns CDR1 SGHAT and CDR2 FQNNGV. The CDR3 covers 14 residues. The CDR3 coding sequence is TGTGCCAGCAGCTTAGATCTTGGCCCGCTGGAGCAGTACTTC. Translation: CASSLDLGPLEQYF.

This clonotype was detected ten times or more. The chain joins TRBV20-1 to TRBJ2-1; TRBD2 matches at 7 bases. Trimming took 1 base from V and 8 from J; bases not matched to a gene: 11. Germline lookup yields CDR1 DFQATT and CDR2 SNEGSKA (reference sequence). The CDR3 is made up of 15 amino acids. In DNA form, the CDR3 reads TGCAGTGCTAGAGGAGCGGGATTGCTAGCGGATGAGCAGTTCTTC. Protein product: CSARGAGLLADEQFF.

V gene TRBV11-2 combines with J gene TRBJ2-2; D is undetermined. Germline V gene lookup returns CDR1 SGHAT and CDR2 FQNNGV. This CDR3 contains 15 residues. V was shortened by 3 bases and J by 1 base, with 9 bases between the two germline ends. CDR3 nucleotides: TGTGCCAGCAGCTTCTCTGCGTTGAACACCGGGGAGCTGTTTTTT. Translated: CASSFSALNTGELFF.

The V and J genes are TRBV9 and TRBJ2-1, with 11 bases fitting TRBD2. V lost 0 bases and J lost 8; bases outside the gene matches: 4. CDR3 size: 15 residues. Germline V gives CDR1 SGDLS, CDR2 YYNGEE. The CDR3 region is CASSVGLAGLYEQFF. Written as DNA, the CDR3 is TGTGCCAGCAGCGTAGGACTAGCGGGACTCTATGAGCAGTTCTTC.

The chain recombines TRBV27 with TRBJ2-7; D is ambiguous. CDR1 and CDR2 (germline): MNHEY, SMNVEV (reference sequence). V was trimmed by 3 bases and J by 6 bases, leaving 3 bases between them. The CDR3 extends over 10 amino acids. The CDR3 nucleotides are TGTGCCAGCAGTTTTCGCGAGCAGTACTTC. Residues: CASSFREQYF.

This clonotype has just a few counts. The chain couples TRBV20-1 to TRBJ2-3; TRBD2 matches at 12 bases. CDR3 length: 16 amino acids. Losses at the gene ends were 1 base for V and 4 bases for J; bases not matched to a gene: 6. Germline assignment: CDR1 DFQATT and CDR2 SNEGSKA (reference sequence). The CDR3 DNA reads as TGCAGTGCTAGAGCCCTAGCGGGAGGGCCCCCAGATACGCAGTATTTT. This encodes CSARALAGGPPDTQYF.

In this sample, this clonotype turned up a few times. This sequence joins TRBV9 and TRBJ1-3; no definite D call. The germline V gene has CDR1 SGDLS and CDR2 YYNGEE. Deletions cut 4 bases from V and 4 bases from J, with 6 bases between. The CDR3 consists of 12 residues. CDR3: CASSLQGNTIYF. CDR3 DNA: TGTGCCAGCAGCCTACAGGGAAACACCATATATTTT.

Ten or more counts support this clonotype. The V and J genes are TRBV29-1 and TRBJ2-1; 11 bases match TRBD2. The germline gives CDR1 SQVTM, CDR2 ANQGSEA. The ends lost 6 bases at V and 10 bases at J; junction bases unmatched: 11. The CDR3 runs 14 residues. The CDR3 region is CSVITSGSPREQFF. The CDR3 DNA reads as TGCAGCGTCATAACTAGCGGGAGCCCCAGAGAGCAGTTCTTC.

This clonotype was recorded at least ten times. The V call is TRBV10-3, the J call TRBJ2-1; 7 bases align to TRBD2. Germline CDR1 is ENHRY and CDR2 is SYGVKD. The length of the CDR3 is 15 residues. After removal of 2 bases from V and 5 bases from J, the junction contained 6 bases not matched to a gene. This CDR3 is CAISEASGFDNEQFF. For the CDR3, the DNA is TGTGCCATCAGTGAGGCTAGCGGTTTCGACAATGAGCAGTTCTTC.

The J gene is TRBJ1-6, the V gene TRBV7-2; D is uncertain. Germline CDR1 SGHTA, CDR2 FQGNSA. V was trimmed by 2 bases and J by 7 bases, leaving 3 bases between them. The CDR3 extends over 12 amino acids. Here the CDR3 DNA reads TGTGCCAGCAGCTTACGCAATTCACCCCTCCACTTT. This translates into CASSLRNSPLHF. The full variable domain, with the rest looked up from reference TRBV7-2 and TRBJ1-6, is GAGVSQSPSNKVTEKGKDVELRCDPISGHTALYWYRQSLGQGLEFLIYFQGNSAPDKSGLPSDRFSAERTGGSVSTLTIQRTQQEDSAVYLCASSLRNSPLHFGNGTRLTVT.

This clonotype was detected only a few times. The chain uses TRBV15 and TRBJ2-3; D remains unclear. Germline assignment: CDR1 LNHNV and CDR2 YYDKDF (reference sequence). With 0 bases removed from V and 5 bases from J, the gap between germline ends came to 9 bases. This CDR3 has 14 residues. CDR3 in amino acids: CATSREPGEDTQYF. CDR3 bases: TGTGCCACCAGCAGAGAACCTGGGGAAGATACGCAGTATTTT.

This clonotype occurred many times. The chain links TRBV25-1 to TRBJ2-5; perhaps TRBD2 as D (5 bases). CDR1 MGHDK and CDR2 SYGVNS come from the germline V gene. V was trimmed by 0 bases and J by 5 bases, leaving 10 bases between them. This CDR3 comprises 14 residues. CDR3 in amino acids: CASSEYRGEETQYF. CDR3 DNA: TGTGCCAGCAGTGAATACCGGGGAGAGGAGACCCAGTACTTC.

The chain joins TRBV19 to TRBJ2-6, with 10 bases that match TRBD2. CDR3 length: 18 amino acids. Trimming cost V 5 bases and J 0 bases; bases outside gene matches: 7. CDR1 LNHDA and CDR2 SQIVND come from the germline V gene (reference sequence). DNA for the CDR3: TGTGCCAGTAGTGTACGACTAGCGGGTAACTCTGGGGCCAACGTCCTGACTTTC. It specifies CASSVRLAGNSGANVLTF.

This clonotype turned up a few times. The chain recombines TRBV27 with TRBJ2-3; D not certain. CDR1 and CDR2 from the germline V gene are MNHEY and SMNVEV (reference sequence). The CDR3 is 15 amino acids. Trimming pared 2 bases from V and 0 bases from J, leaving 9 bases between. DNA for the CDR3: TGTGCCAGCAGTTTAAGCCCCTCTAGCACAGATACGCAGTATTTT. As protein: CASSLSPSSTDTQYF.

Only a few counts were recorded for this clonotype. The chain combines TRBV28 with TRBJ1-1; D perhaps matches TRBD1 (6 bases). V lost 2 bases, J lost 1 base, and 11 bases lay in between. The CDR3 is 15 residues long. Germline V CDR1 and CDR2: MDHEN, SYDVKM. The CDR3 region is CASSLVGGRNTEAFF. CDR3 in DNA: TGTGCCAGCAGTTTAGTAGGGGGGAGGAACACTGAAGCTTTCTTT. The complete variable domain, with remaining parts taken from reference TRBV28 and TRBJ1-1, reads DVKVTQSSRYLVKRTGEKVFLECVQDMDHENMFWYRQDPGLGLRLIYFSYDVKMKEKGDIPEGYSVSREKKERFSLILESASTNQTSMYLCASSLVGGRNTEAFFGQGTRLTVV.

This clonotype showed up many times. V and J are TRBV20-1 and TRBJ2-1; TRBD1 is a possible D gene (6 bases). The V end lost 3 bases, the J end lost 5 bases, and 17 bases lay between the germline ends. The CDR3 extends over 15 amino acids. The germline CDR1 and CDR2 sequences are DFQATT and SNEGSKA (reference sequence). The CDR3, as DNA: TGCAGTGCTAGTAGTCTCGGGACAACGAACAATGAGCAGTTCTTC. This encodes CSASSLGTTNNEQFF.